This T cell receptor beta chain was captured in a study of T cells in Graves' hyperthyroidism and ophthalmopathy. About the study: Upon initial diagnosis and before any treatment, peripheral blood was collected.

The CDR3 is 13 residues long. CDR1 and CDR2 (germline): SGHRS, YFSETQ. The ends were cut back, 4 bases at V and 6 bases at J, with 13 bases in the middle. In regard to this clonotype: As yet, its antigen is unknown.

TCR beta CDR3 sequences were amplified from RNA transcripts. The study used the HTBI primer set for a first-round RT-PCR of the TCR CDR3. TCRdb itself ran the multiplex PCR reads through MiXCR, one entry per CDR3 protein. The data contain under 450,000 distinct CDR3 sequences, approximately 18% of them singletons. Study outcomes and limitations: Most thyroid clonotypes that were expanded above 0.001 also turned up in blood.

V usage is TRBV5-1 and J usage is TRBJ1-2; no definite D call. The source of this sequence is a woman in her thirties with Graves' hyperthyroidism that later progressed to Graves' ophthalmopathy. The sequenced material came from blood. CDR3 DNA sequence: TGCGCCAGCAGCCCCGAAGGGAGGGATGGCTACACCTTC. Protein: CASSPEGRDGYTF.